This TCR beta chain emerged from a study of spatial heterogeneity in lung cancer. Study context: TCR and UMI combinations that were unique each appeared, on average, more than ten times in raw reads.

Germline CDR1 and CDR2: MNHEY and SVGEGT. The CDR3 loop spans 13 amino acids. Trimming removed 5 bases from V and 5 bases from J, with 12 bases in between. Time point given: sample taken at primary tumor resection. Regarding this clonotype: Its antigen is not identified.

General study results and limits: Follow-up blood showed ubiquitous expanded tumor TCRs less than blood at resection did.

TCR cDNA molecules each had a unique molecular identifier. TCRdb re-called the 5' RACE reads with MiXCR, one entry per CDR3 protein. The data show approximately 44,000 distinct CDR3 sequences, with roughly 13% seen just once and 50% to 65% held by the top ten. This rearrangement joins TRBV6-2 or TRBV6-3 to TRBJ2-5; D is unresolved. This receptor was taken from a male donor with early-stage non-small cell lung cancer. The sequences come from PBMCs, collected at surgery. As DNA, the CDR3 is TGTGCCAGCAGTGCGAGATTTGGGGAGACCCAGTACTTC. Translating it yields CASSARFGETQYF.